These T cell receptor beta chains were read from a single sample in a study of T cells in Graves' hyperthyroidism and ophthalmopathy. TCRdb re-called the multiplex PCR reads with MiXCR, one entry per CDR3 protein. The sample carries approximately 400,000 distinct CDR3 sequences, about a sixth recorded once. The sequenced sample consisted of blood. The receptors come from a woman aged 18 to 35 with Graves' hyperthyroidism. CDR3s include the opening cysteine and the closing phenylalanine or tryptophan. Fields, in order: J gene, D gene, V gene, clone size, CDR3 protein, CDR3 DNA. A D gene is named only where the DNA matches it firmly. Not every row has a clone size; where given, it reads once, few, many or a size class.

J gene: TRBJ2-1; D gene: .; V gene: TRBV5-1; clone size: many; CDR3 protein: CASLRGPSLGVNEQFF; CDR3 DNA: TGCGCCAGCCTCCGGGGTCCCTCCCTTGGGGTTAATGAGCAGTTCTTC
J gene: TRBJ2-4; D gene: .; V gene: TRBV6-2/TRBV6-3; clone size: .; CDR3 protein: CASSPTGHPAKNIQYF; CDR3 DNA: TGTGCCAGCAGTCCAACGGGACACCCAGCCAAAAACATTCAGTACTTC
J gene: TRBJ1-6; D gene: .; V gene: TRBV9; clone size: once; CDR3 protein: CASSVRAQNNSPLHF; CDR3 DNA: TGTGCCAGCAGCGTAAGGGCACAAAATAATTCACCCCTCCACTTT
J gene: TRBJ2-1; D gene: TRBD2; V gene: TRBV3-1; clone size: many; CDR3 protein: CASSQDPGLAGYNEQFF; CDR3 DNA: TGTGCCAGCAGCCAAGATCCTGGACTAGCGGGTTACAATGAGCAGTTCTTC
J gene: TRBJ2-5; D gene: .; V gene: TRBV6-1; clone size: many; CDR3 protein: CASSEGAWGETQYF; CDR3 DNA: TGTGCCAGCAGTGAAGGGGCCTGGGGAGAGACCCAGTACTTC
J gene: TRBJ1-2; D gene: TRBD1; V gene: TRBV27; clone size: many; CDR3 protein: CASSLNQGAARGYTF; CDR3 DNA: TGTGCCAGCAGTTTAAACCAGGGGGCGGCTCGCGGCTACACCTTC
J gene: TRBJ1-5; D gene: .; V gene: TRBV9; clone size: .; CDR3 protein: CASSGQGLSQPQHF; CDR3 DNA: TGTGCCAGCAGTGGCCAGGGTTTAAGTCAGCCCCAGCATTTT
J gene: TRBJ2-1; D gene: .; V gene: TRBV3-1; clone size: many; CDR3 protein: CASSPGYDEQFF; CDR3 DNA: TGTGCCAGCAGCCCCGGGTACGATGAGCAGTTCTTC
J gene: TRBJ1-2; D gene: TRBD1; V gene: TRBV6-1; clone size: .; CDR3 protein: CASSEAGQGAQGRGYTF; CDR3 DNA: TGTGCCAGCAGTGAAGCCGGACAGGGGGCGCAAGGTCGTGGCTACACCTTC
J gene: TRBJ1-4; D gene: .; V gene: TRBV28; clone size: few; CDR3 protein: CASSSLVGQFSGKLFF; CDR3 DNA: TGTGCCAGCAGTTCCCTGGTGGGGCAGTTCAGCGGAAAACTGTTTTTT
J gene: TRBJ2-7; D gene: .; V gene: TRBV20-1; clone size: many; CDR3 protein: CSASGRSPGYEQYF; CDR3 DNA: TGCAGTGCTAGCGGGAGATCTCCAGGATACGAGCAGTACTTC
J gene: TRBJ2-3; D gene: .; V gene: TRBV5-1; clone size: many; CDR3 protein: CASSSRDTDTQYF; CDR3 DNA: TGCGCCAGCAGCTCCCGGGACACAGATACGCAGTATTTT
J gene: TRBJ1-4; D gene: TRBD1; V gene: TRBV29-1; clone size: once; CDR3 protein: CSVVTGASEKLFF; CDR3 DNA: TGCAGCGTTGTGACAGGGGCTTCTGAAAAACTGTTTTTT
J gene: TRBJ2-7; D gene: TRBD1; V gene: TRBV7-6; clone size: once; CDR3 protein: CASSHDRGLSYEQYF; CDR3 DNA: TGTGCCAGCAGCCACGACAGGGGACTGAGCTACGAGCAGTACTTC
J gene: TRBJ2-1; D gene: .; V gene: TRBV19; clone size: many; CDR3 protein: CASKGVAGLSSYNEQFF; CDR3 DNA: TGTGCCAGTAAAGGCGTGGCGGGTCTTAGCTCCTACAATGAGCAGTTCTTC
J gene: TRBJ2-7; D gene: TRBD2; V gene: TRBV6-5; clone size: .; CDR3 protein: CASSYRTGGGTSAYEQYF; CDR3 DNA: TGTGCCAGCAGTTACCGGACAGGCGGGGGGACTAGCGCTTACGAGCAGTACTTC
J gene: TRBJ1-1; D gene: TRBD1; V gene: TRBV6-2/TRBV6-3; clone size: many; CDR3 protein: CATGTGFLAFF; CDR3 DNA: TGTGCCACCGGGACAGGGTTTCTAGCTTTCTTT
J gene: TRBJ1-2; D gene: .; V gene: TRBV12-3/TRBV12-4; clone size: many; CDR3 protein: CASSFFRTVYTF; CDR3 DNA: TGTGCCAGCAGTTTCTTCCGGACCGTCTACACCTTC
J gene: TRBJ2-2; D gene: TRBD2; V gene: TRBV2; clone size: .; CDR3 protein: CASSETGGRNGELFF; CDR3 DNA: TGTGCCAGCAGTGAAACGGGGGGGCGAAACGGGGAGCTGTTTTTT
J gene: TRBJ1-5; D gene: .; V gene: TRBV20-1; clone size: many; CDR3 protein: CSAQGGRGNQPQHF; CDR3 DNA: TGCAGTGCCCAAGGGGGGCGGGGCAATCAGCCCCAGCATTTT
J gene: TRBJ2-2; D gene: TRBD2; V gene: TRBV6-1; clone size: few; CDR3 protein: CASSWTSGDTGELFF; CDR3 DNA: TGTGCCAGCAGTTGGACTAGCGGGGACACCGGGGAGCTGTTTTTT
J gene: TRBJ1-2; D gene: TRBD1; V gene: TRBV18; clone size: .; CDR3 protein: CASSGEGTGSYGYTF; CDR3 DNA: TGTGCCAGCTCAGGAGAGGGGACAGGGAGCTATGGCTACACCTTC
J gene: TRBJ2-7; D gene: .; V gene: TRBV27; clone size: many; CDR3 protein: CASSWDRDSYEQYF; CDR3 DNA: TGTGCCAGCAGCTGGGACCGGGACTCCTACGAGCAGTACTTC
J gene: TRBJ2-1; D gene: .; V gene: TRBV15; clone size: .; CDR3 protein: CATSRNRPFVGEQFF; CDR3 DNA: TGTGCCACCAGCAGGAACAGGCCCTTCGTGGGTGAGCAGTTCTTC
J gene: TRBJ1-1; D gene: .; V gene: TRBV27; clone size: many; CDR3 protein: CASYGAGPLTEAFF; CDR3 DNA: TGTGCCAGCTATGGGGCTGGCCCTCTCACTGAAGCTTTCTTT
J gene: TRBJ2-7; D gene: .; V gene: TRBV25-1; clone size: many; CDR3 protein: CANNPPGDGGDEQYF; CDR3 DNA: TGTGCCAATAACCCGCCGGGAGACGGTGGGGACGAGCAGTACTTC
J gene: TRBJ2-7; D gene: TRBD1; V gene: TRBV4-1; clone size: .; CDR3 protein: CASSQFRGQGGIYEQYF; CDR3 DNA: TGCGCCAGCAGCCAATTCAGAGGACAGGGAGGCATCTACGAGCAGTACTTC
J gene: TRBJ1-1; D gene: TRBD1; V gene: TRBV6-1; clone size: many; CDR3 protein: CASSVNRGDTEAFF; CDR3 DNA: TGTGCCAGCAGTGTTAACAGGGGAGACACTGAAGCTTTCTTT
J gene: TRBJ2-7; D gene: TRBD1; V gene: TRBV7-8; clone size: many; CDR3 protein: CASSDPDRNFYEQYF; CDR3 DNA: TGTGCCAGCAGCGATCCGGACAGGAACTTCTACGAGCAGTACTTC
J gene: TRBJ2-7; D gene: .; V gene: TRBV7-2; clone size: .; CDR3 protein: CASSLAAADYEQYF; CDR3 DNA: TGTGCCAGCAGCTTAGCAGCGGCCGACTACGAGCAGTACTTC
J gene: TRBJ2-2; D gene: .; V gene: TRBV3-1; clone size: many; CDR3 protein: CASSQGPTGQTNTGELFF; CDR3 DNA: TGTGCCAGCAGCCAAGGGCCCACGGGACAAACGAACACCGGGGAGCTGTTTTTT
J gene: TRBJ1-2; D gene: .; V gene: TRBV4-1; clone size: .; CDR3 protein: CASSLRPGDYGYTF; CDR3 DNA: TGCGCCAGCAGCTTGCGACCGGGGGACTATGGCTACACCTTC
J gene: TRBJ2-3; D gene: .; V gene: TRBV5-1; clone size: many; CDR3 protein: CASSLGRVGDTQYF; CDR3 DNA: TGCGCCAGCAGCCTTGGCAGGGTGGGCGATACGCAGTATTTT
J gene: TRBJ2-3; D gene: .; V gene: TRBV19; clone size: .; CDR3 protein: CVSSKGTASTDTQYF; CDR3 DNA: TGTGTCAGTAGTAAGGGGACGGCTAGCACAGATACGCAGTATTTT
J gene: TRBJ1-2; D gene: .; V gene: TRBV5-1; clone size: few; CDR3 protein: CASSLFSVGSINYGYTF; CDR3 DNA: TGCGCCAGCAGCTTGTTTAGCGTGGGGTCGATAAACTATGGCTACACCTTC
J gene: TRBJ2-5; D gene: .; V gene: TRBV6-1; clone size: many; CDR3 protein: CASSSWGKETQYF; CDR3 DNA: TGTGCCAGCAGTTCGTGGGGGAAAGAGACCCAGTACTTC
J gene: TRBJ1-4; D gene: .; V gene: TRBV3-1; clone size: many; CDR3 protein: CASSQKVSNEKLFF; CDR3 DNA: TGTGCCAGCAGCCAAAAGGTTTCGAATGAAAAACTGTTTTTT
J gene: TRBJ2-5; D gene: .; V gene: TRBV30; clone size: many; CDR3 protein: CAWSPPGLETQYF; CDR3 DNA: TGTGCCTGGAGTCCCCCAGGGCTCGAGACCCAGTACTTC
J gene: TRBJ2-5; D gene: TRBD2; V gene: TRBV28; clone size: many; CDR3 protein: CASSLLAGGQETQYF; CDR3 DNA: TGTGCCAGCAGTTTACTAGCGGGGGGTCAAGAGACCCAGTACTTC
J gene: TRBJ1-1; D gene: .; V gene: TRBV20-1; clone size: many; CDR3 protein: CSATFTTGANTEAFF; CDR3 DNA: TGCAGTGCTACCTTCACGACAGGAGCTAACACTGAAGCTTTCTTT
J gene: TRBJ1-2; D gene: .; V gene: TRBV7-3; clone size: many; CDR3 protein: CASSWGGQLGYGYTF; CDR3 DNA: TGTGCCAGCAGCTGGGGTGGACAGCTTGGCTATGGCTACACCTTC
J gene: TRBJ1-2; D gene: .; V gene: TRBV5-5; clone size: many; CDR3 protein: CASSPETYFDYGYTF; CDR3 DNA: TGTGCCAGCAGCCCTGAGACCTATTTCGACTATGGCTACACCTTC
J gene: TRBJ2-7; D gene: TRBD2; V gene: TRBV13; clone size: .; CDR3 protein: CASTREGRYEQYF; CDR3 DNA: TGTGCCAGTACCCGGGAGGGCAGGTACGAGCAGTACTTC
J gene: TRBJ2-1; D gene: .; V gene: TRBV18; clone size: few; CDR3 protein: CASSLGTRDNEQFF; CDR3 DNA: TGTGCCAGCTCACTAGGGACAAGAGACAATGAGCAGTTCTTC
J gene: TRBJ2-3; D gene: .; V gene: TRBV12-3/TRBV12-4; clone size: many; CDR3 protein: CASSFTRGAETDTQYF; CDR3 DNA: TGTGCCAGCAGTTTTACCCGGGGGGCTGAGACAGATACGCAGTATTTT
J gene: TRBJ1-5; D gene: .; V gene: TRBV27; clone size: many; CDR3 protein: CASSLVAGDSNQPQHF; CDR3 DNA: TGTGCCAGCAGTTTGGTGGCAGGAGATAGCAATCAGCCCCAGCATTTT
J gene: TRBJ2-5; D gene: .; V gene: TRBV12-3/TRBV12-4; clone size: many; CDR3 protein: CASSPVLTQETQYF; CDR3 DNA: TGTGCCAGCAGCCCCGTCTTAACCCAAGAGACCCAGTACTTC
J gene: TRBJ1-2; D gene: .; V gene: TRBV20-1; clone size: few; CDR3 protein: CSASDLPGGEGHGYTF; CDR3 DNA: TGCAGTGCTAGCGATCTTCCTGGGGGAGAGGGGCATGGCTACACCTTC
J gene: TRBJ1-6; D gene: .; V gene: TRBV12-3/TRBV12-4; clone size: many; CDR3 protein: CASSETYNSPLHF; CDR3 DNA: TGTGCCAGTTCAGAGACCTATAATTCACCCCTCCACTTT
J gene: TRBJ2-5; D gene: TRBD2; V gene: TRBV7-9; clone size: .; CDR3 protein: CATPTSGQETQYF; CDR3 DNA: TGTGCCACCCCGACTAGCGGGCAAGAGACCCAGTACTTC
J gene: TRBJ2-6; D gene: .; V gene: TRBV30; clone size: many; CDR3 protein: CAWSVKGRGRSGANVLTF; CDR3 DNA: TGTGCCTGGAGTGTAAAGGGCAGGGGCCGCTCTGGGGCCAACGTCCTGACTTTC
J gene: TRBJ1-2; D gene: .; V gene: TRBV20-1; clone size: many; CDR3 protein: CSAKGREHYGYTF; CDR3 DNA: TGCAGTGCTAAGGGCCGGGAGCACTATGGCTACACCTTC
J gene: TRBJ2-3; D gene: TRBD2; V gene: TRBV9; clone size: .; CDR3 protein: CASSGTSGRAQDTQYF; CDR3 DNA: TGTGCCAGCAGCGGGACTAGCGGGAGGGCCCAAGATACGCAGTATTTT